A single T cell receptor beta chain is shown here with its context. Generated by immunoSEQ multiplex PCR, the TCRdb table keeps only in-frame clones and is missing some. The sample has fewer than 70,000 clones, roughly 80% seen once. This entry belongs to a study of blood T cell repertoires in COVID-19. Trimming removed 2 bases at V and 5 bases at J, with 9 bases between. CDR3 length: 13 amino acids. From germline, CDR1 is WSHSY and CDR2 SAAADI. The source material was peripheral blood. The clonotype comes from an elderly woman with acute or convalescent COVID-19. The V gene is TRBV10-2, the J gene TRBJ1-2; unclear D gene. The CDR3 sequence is CASSEPRGYGYTF. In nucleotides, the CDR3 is TGCGCCAGCAGTGAGCCGAGAGGATATGGCTACACCTTC.